This T cell receptor beta chain is drawn from a study of blood T cell repertoires in COVID-19. About the study: T cells, B-cell-depleted T cells, or PBMCs provided the cDNA or gDNA that served as material.

Germline CDR1 and CDR2: SEHNR and FQNEAQ (reference sequence). J lost 3 bases, V lost 2 bases, and 12 bases had no gene match. This CDR3 contains 18 residues. As handled by the study authors: Estimates of nucleated cell counts were drawn from the amplification of reference gene primers. This table comes from immunoSEQ multiplex PCR, and its TCRdb copy is limited to in-frame clones, with some not included. V, J and clone size reflect that table, while D and trimming were determined from the DNA. Here the sample spans about 55,000 clones, around nine tenths being singletons. The J gene is TRBJ2-3, the V gene TRBV7-9, with 9 bases matching TRBD2. The sample consisted of peripheral blood. The clonotype originates from a man between 40 and 49 years old with acute or convalescent COVID-19. The CDR3 region has the DNA TGTGCCAGCAGCTTACGCCCCTGGGGTAGCGGGAGTACAGATACGCAGTATTTT. This sequence encodes CASSLRPWGSGSTDTQYF.